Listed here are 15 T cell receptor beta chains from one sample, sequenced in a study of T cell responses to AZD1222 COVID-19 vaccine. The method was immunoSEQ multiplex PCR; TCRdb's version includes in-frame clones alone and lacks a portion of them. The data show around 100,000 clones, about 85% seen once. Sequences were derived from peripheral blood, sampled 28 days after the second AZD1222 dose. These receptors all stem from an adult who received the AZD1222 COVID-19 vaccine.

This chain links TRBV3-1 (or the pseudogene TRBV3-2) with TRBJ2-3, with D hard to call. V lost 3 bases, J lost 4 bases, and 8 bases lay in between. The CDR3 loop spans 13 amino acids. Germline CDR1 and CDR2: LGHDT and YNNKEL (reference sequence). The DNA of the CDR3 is TGTGCCAGCAGCCATGTGGATCCAGATACGCAGTATTTT. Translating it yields CASSHVDPDTQYF.

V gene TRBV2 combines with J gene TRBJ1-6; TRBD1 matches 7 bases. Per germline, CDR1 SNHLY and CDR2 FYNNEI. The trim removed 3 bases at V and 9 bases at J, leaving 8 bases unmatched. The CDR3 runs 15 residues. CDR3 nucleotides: TGTGCCAGCAGTGATAATAGACAGGGCGGTTCACCCCTCCACTTT. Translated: CASSDNRQGGSPLHF.

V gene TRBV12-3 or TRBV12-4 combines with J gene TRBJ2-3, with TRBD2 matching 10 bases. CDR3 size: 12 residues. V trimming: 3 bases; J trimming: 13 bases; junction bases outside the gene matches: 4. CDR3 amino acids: CASSLGLAREYF. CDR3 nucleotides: TGTGCCAGCAGTTTGGGACTAGCGAGGGAGTATTTT.

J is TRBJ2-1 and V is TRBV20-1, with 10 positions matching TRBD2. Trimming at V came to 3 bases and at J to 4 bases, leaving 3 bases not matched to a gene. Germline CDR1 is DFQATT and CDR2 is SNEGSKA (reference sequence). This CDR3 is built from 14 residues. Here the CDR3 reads CSASTSGTYNEQFF. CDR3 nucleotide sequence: TGCAGTGCTAGTACTAGCGGGACTTACAATGAGCAGTTCTTC.

The CDR3 DNA reads as TGTGCCAGTAGTATGGACGGGCATCAGCCCCAGCATTTT. Translated, it gives CASSMDGHQPQHF. The chain carries TRBV19 and TRBJ1-5, with unresolved D. Trimming stripped 3 bases from V and 5 bases from J, with 8 bases between. In germline, CDR1 is LNHDA, CDR2 SQIVND (reference sequence). The CDR3 covers 13 residues.

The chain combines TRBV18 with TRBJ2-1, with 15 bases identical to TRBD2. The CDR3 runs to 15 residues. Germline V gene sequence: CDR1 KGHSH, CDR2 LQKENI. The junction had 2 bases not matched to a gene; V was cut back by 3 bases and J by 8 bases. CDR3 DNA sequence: TGTGCCAGCTCACCTTGGACTAGCGGGAGGGATGAGCAGTTCTTC. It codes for CASSPWTSGRDEQFF. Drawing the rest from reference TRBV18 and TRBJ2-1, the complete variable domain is NAGVMQNPRHLVRRRGQEARLRCSPMKGHSHVYWYRQLPEEGLKFMVYLQKENIIDESGMPKERFSAEFPKEGPSILRIQQVVRGDSAAYFCASSPWTSGRDEQFFGPGTRLTVL.

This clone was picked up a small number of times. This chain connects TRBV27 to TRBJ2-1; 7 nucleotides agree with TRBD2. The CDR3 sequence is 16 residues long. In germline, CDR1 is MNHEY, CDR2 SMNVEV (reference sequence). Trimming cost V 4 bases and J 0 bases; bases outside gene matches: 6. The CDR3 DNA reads TGTGCCAGCAGTTCCCCTAGCGGAAGCTCCTACAATGAGCAGTTCTTC. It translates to CASSSPSGSSYNEQFF.

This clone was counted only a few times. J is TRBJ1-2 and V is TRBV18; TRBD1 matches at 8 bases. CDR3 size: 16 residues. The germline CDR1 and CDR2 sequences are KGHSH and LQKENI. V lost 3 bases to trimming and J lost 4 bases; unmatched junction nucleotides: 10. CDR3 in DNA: TGTGCCAGCTCACCGACGACCGGACAGGGCCCCTATGGCTACACCTTC. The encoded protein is CASSPTTGQGPYGYTF.

The CDR3 DNA is TGCGCCAGCAGCGGGGACAGGGGTTCACCCCTCCACTTT. Its translation is CASSGDRGSPLHF. J is TRBJ1-6 and V is TRBV5-1, with 10 nucleotides matching TRBD1. Germline values: CDR1 SGHRS, CDR2 YFSETQ. This CDR3 has 13 amino acids. V was clipped by 4 bases and J by 9 bases; unmatched bases: 1.

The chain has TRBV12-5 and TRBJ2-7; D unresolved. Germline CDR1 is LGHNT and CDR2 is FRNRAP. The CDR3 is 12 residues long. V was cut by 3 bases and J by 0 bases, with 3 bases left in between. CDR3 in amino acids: CASGFNSYEQYF. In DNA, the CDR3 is TGTGCTAGTGGTTTCAACTCCTACGAGCAGTACTTC.

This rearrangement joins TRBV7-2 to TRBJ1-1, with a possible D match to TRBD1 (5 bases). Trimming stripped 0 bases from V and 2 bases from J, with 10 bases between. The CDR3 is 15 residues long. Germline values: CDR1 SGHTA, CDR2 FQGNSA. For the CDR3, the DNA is TGTGCCAGCAGCTTAGCGCGGGGGGACAACACTGAAGCTTTCTTT. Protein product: CASSLARGDNTEAFF.

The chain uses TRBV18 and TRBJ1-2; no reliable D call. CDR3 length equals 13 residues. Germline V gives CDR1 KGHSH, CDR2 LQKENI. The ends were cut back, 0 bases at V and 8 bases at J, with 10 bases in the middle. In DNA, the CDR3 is TGTGCCAGCTCACCACCGATTAAAGGGGGCTACACCTTC. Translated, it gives CASSPPIKGGYTF.

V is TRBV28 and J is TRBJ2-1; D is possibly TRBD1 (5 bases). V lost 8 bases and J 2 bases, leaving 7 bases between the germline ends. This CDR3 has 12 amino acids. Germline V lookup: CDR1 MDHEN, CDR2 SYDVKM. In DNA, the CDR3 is TGTGCCAGCGGGGCACCCTACAATGAGCAGTTCTTC. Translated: CASGAPYNEQFF.

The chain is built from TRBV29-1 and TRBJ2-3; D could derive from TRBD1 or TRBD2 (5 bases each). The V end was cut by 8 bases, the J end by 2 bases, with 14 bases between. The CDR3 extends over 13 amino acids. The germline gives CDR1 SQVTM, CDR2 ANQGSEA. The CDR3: CSHIGGFTDTQYF. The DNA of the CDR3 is TGCAGCCATATTGGGGGTTTCACAGATACGCAGTATTTT.

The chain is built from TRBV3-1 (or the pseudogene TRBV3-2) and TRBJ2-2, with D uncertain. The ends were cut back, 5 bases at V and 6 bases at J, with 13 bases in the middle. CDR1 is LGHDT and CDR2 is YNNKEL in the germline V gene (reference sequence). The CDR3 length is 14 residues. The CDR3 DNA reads TGTGCCAGCAGCTTTTTTATCGCGGCCGGGGAGCTGTTTTTT. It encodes CASSFFIAAGELFF.